This TCR beta chain was sequenced in a study of blood T cell repertoires in COVID-19. Study background: COVID-19 samples collected from the United States, Italy and Spain covered acute and convalescent phases. In each case, the material was cDNA or gDNA derived from T cells, B-cell-depleted T cells, or PBMCs.

Study processing details: Amplifying reference gene primers gave estimates of nucleated cell counts. Measured with immunoSEQ multiplex PCR; TCRdb has only the in-frame clones, and not every one. The D gene and trimming were derived from the DNA, and the V and J assignments and clone size from that table. The table includes fewer than 200,000 clones, 75% to 85% detected once. With 6 bases removed from V and 10 bases from J, the gap between germline ends came to 12 bases. Germline V gene data show CDR1 as SNHLY and CDR2 as FYNNEI. This CDR3 region has 12 residues. One Seattle source followed patients from active infection through their disease course.

The TCR comes from a woman aged 40 to 55 with COVID-19, enrolled during active disease. The J gene is TRBJ2-2, the V gene TRBV2, with D uncertain. The sequenced sample was peripheral blood. CDR3 loop: CASSGGPPELFF. In DNA, the CDR3 is TGTGCCAGCAGCGGTGGGCCGCCGGAGCTGTTTTTT.